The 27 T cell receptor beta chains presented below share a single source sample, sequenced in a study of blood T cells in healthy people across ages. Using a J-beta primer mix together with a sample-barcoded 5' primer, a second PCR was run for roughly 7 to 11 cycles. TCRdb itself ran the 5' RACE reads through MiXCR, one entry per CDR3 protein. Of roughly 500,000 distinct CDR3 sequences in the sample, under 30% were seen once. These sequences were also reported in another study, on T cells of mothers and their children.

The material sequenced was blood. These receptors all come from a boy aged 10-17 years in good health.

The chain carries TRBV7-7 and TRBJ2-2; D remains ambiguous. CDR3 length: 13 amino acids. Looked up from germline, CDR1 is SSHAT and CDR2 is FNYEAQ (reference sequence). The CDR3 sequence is CASSVRATGELFF. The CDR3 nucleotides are TGTGCTAGCTCTGTTAGGGCCACCGGGGAGCTGTTTTTT.

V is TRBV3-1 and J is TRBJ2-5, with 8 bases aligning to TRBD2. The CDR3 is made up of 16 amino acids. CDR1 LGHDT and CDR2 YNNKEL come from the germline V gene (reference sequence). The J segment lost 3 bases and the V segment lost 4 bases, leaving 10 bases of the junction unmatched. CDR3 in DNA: TGTGCCAGCAGCCCCCGCTTTGGAGCGGGGGAAGAGACCCAGTACTTC. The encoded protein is CASSPRFGAGEETQYF.

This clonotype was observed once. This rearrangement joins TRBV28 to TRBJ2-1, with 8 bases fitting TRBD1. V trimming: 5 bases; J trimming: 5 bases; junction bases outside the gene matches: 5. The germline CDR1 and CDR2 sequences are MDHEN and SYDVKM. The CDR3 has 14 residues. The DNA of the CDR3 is TGTGCCAGCAGTCTTCAGGGGGCGGACAATGAGCAGTTCTTC. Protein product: CASSLQGADNEQFF.

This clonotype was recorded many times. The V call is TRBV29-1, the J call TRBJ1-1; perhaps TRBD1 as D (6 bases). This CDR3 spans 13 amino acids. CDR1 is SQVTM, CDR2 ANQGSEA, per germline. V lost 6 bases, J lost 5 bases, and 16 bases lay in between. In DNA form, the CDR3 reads TGCAGCGTAGCAGGGGCACAGAGGACTGAAGCTTTCTTT. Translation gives CSVAGAQRTEAFF.

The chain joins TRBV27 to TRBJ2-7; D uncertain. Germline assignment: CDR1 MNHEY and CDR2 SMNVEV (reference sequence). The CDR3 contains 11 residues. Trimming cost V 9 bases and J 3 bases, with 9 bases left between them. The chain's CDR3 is CARRRSYEQYF. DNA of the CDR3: TGTGCCAGACGACGGAGCTACGAGCAGTACTTC.

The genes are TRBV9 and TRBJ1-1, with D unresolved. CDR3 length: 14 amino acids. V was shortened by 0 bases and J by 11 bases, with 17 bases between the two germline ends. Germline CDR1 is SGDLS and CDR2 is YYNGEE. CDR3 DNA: TGTGCCAGCAGCGTAGCTACGGTGGGAACCGGGGCTTTCTTT. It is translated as CASSVATVGTGAFF. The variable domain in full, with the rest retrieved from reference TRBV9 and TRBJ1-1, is DSGVTQTPKHLITATGQRVTLRCSPRSGDLSVYWYQQSLDQGLQFLIQYYNGEERAKGNILERFSAQQFPDLHSELNLSSLELGDSALYFCASSVATVGTGAFFGQGTRLTVV.

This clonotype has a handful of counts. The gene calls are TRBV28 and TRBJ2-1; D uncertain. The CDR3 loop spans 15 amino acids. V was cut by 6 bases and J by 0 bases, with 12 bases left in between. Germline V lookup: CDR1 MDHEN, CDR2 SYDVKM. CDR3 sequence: CASSRRPSSYNEQFF. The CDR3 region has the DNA TGTGCCAGCAGCCGCCGCCCCAGCTCCTACAATGAGCAGTTCTTC.

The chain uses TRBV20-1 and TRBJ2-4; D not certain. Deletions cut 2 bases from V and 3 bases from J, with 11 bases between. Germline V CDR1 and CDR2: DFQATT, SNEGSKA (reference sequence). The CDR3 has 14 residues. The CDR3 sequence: CSARQVRGKNIQYF. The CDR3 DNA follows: TGCAGTGCTAGACAGGTCCGCGGCAAAAACATTCAGTACTTC.

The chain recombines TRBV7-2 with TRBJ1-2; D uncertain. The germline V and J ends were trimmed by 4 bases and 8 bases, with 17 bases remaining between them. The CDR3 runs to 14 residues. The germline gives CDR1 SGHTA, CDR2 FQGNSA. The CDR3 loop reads CASSSDINPRGYTF. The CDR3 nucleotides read TGTGCCAGCAGCTCTGACATCAACCCGCGGGGCTACACCTTC.

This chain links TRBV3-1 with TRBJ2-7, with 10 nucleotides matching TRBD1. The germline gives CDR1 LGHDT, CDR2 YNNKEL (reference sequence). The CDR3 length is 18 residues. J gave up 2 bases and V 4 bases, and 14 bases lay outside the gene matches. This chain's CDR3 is CASSPVARRDRGPYEQYF. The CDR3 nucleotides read TGTGCCAGCAGCCCCGTAGCGCGTCGGGACAGGGGCCCCTACGAGCAGTACTTC.

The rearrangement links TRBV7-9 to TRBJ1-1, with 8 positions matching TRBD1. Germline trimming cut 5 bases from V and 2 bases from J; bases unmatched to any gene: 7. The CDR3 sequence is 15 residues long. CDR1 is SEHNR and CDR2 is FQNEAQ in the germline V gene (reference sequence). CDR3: CASSQLDRGNTEAFF. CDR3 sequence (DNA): TGTGCCAGCAGCCAACTAGACAGGGGAAACACTGAAGCTTTCTTT. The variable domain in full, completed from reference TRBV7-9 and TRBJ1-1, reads DTGVSQNPRHKITKRGQNVTFRCDPISEHNRLYWYRQTLGQGPEFLTYFQNEAQLEKSRLLSDRFSAERPKGSFSTLEIQRTEQGDSAMYLCASSQLDRGNTEAFFGQGTRLTVV.

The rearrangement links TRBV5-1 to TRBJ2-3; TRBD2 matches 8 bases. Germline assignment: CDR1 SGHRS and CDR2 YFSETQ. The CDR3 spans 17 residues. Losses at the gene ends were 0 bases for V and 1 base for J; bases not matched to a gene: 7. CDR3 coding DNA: TGCGCCAGCAGCTTGGCCAAGCGCGGGGGGCGCACAGATACGCAGTATTTT. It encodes CASSLAKRGGRTDTQYF.

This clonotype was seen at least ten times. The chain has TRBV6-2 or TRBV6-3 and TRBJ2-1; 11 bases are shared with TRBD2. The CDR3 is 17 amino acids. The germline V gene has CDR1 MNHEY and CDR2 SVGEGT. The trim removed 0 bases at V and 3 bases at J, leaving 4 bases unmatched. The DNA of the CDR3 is TGTGCCAGCAGTTACTCGCCGACTAGCGGGATCTACAATGAGCAGTTCTTC. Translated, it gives CASSYSPTSGIYNEQFF.

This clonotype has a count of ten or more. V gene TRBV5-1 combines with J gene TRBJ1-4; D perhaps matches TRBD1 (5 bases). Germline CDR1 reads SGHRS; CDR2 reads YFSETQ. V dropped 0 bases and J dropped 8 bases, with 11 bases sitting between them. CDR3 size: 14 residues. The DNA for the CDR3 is TGCGCCAGCAGCTTGGGAGGGGTTGGAGAAAAACTGTTTTTT. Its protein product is CASSLGGVGEKLFF.

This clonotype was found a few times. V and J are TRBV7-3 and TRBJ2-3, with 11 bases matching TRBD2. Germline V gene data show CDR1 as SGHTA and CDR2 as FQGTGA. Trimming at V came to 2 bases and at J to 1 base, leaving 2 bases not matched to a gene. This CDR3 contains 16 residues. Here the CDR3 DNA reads TGTGCCAGCAGCTTAGGGGGACTAGCGGGCACAGATACGCAGTATTTT. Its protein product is CASSLGGLAGTDTQYF.

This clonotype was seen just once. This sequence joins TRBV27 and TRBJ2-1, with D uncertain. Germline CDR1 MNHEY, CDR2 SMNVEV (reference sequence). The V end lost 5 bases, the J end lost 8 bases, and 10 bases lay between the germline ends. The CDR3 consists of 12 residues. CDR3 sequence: CASSHRFDEQFF. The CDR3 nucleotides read TGTGCCAGCAGTCATCGGTTCGATGAGCAGTTCTTC.

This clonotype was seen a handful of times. CDR3 sequence (DNA): TGTGCCAGCAGTACGGGGGGGGACGAAGAGACCCAGTACTTC. Amino acids: CASSTGGDEETQYF. V usage is TRBV5-5 and J usage is TRBJ2-5; TRBD2 agrees at 8 bases. With V trimmed by 5 bases and J by 3 bases, 6 bases remained unmatched. This CDR3 spans 14 amino acids. CDR1 is SGHKS and CDR2 is YYEKEE in the germline V gene (reference sequence).

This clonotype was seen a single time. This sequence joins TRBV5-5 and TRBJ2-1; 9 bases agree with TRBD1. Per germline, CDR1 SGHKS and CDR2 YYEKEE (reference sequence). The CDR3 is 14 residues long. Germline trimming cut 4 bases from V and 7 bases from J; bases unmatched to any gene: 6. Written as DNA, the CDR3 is TGTGCCAGCAGCGTCGAAGGGACAGGGAATGAGCAGTTCTTC. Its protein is CASSVEGTGNEQFF. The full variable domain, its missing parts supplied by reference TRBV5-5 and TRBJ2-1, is DAGVTQSPTHLIKTRGQQVTLRCSPISGHKSVSWYQQVLGQGPQFIFQYYEKEERGRGNFPDRFSARQFPNYSSELNVNALLLGDSALYLCASSVEGTGNEQFFGPGTRLTVL.

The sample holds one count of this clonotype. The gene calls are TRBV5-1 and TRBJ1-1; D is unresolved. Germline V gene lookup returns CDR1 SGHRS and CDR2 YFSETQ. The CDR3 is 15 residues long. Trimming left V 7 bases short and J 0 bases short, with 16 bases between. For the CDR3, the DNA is TGCGCCAGCCGAGGAGGAGGGATAATGAACACTGAAGCTTTCTTT. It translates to CASRGGGIMNTEAFF.

DNA of the CDR3: TGCGCCAGCAGCTTGGGGCCTAGCGAGAGATCCGAGCAGTACTTC. Translated, it gives CASSLGPSERSEQYF. This chain links TRBV5-1 with TRBJ2-7, with D tentatively TRBD2 (6 bases). The CDR3 is 15 residues long. The ends were cut back, 0 bases at V and 6 bases at J, with 16 bases in the middle. The germline V gene encodes CDR1 SGHRS and CDR2 YFSETQ. Based on the CDR3 plus reference TRBV5-1 and TRBJ2-7, the full variable domain is KAGVTQTPRYLIKTRGQQVTLSCSPISGHRSVSWYQQTPGQGLQFLFEYFSETQRNKGNFPGRFSGRQFSNSRSEMNVSTLELGDSALYLCASSLGPSERSEQYFGPGTRLTVT.

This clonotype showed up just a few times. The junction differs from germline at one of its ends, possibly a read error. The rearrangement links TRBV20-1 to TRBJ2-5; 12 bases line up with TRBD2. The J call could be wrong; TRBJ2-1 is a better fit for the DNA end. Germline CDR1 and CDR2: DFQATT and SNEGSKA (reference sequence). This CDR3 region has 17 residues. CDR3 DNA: TGCAGTGCTCGAGACAACTTACTAGCGGGAGGTAATATTAAGCAGTTCTTC. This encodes CSARDNLLAGGNIKQFF.

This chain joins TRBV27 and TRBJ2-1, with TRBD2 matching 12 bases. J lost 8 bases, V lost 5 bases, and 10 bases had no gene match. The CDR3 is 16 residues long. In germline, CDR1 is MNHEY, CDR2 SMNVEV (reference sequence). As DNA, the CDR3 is TGTGCCAGCAGTCCGGTCGGACTAGCGGGATCCCATGAGCAGTTCTTC. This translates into CASSPVGLAGSHEQFF.

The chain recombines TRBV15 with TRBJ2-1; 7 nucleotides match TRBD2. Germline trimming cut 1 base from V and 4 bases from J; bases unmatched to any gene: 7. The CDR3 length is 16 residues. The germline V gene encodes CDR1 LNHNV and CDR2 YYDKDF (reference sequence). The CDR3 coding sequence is TGTGCCACCAGCAGAGTCGGTAGCGGGCCTTACAATGAGCAGTTCTTC. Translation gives CATSRVGSGPYNEQFF.

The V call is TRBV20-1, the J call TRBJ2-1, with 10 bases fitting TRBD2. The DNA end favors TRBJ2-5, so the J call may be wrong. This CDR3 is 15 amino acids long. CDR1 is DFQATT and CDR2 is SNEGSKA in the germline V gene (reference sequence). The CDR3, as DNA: TGCAGTGCTAGCTTCCAGCGGGAGGGCCGCGAGACCCAGTACTTC. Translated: CSASFQREGRETQYF.

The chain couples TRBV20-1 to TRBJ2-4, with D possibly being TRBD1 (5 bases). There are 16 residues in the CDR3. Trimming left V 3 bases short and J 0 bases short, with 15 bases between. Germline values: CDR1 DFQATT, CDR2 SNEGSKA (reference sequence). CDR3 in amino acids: CSASFGAFLAKNIQYF. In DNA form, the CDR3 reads TGCAGTGCTAGTTTTGGGGCCTTCCTAGCCAAAAACATTCAGTACTTC.

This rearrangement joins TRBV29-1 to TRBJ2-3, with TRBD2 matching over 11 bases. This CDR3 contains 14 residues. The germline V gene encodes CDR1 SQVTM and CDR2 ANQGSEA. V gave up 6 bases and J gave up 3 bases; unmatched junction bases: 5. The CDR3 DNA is TGCAGCGTCCTAGCGGGGGGTGGGACAGATACGCAGTATTTT. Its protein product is CSVLAGGGTDTQYF.

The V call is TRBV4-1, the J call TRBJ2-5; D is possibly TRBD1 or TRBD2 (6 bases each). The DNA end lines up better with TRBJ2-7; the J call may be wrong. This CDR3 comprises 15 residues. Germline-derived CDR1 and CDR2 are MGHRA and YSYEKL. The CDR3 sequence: CASSQGGAVYYEQYF. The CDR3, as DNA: TGCGCCAGCAGCCAAGGGGGGGCAGTTTACTACGAGCAGTACTTC.